This T cell receptor beta chain was recorded in a study of cytomegalovirus exposure and HLA in healthy donors. This clone came up a few times. Trimming took off 0 bases at V and 7 bases at J, with 9 bases between the two ends. The CDR3 runs to 13 residues. Germline CDR1 and CDR2: SGHVS and FQNEAQ. The PCR ran on 60 Vbeta and 13 Jbeta primers. TCRdb's copy holds only in-frame clones and misses some; the assay was immunoSEQ multiplex PCR. The data hold some 180,000 clones, with around 80% observed a single time. The sequence derives from a woman in her twenties or thirties in good health and CMV-seronegative. The sequenced sample was PBMCs. The V call is TRBV7-8, the J call TRBJ1-2; D is ambiguous. The CDR3 bases are TGTGCCAGCAGCTTAGCTTTCGAACTTGGCTACACCTTC. This gives the protein CASSLAFELGYTF.